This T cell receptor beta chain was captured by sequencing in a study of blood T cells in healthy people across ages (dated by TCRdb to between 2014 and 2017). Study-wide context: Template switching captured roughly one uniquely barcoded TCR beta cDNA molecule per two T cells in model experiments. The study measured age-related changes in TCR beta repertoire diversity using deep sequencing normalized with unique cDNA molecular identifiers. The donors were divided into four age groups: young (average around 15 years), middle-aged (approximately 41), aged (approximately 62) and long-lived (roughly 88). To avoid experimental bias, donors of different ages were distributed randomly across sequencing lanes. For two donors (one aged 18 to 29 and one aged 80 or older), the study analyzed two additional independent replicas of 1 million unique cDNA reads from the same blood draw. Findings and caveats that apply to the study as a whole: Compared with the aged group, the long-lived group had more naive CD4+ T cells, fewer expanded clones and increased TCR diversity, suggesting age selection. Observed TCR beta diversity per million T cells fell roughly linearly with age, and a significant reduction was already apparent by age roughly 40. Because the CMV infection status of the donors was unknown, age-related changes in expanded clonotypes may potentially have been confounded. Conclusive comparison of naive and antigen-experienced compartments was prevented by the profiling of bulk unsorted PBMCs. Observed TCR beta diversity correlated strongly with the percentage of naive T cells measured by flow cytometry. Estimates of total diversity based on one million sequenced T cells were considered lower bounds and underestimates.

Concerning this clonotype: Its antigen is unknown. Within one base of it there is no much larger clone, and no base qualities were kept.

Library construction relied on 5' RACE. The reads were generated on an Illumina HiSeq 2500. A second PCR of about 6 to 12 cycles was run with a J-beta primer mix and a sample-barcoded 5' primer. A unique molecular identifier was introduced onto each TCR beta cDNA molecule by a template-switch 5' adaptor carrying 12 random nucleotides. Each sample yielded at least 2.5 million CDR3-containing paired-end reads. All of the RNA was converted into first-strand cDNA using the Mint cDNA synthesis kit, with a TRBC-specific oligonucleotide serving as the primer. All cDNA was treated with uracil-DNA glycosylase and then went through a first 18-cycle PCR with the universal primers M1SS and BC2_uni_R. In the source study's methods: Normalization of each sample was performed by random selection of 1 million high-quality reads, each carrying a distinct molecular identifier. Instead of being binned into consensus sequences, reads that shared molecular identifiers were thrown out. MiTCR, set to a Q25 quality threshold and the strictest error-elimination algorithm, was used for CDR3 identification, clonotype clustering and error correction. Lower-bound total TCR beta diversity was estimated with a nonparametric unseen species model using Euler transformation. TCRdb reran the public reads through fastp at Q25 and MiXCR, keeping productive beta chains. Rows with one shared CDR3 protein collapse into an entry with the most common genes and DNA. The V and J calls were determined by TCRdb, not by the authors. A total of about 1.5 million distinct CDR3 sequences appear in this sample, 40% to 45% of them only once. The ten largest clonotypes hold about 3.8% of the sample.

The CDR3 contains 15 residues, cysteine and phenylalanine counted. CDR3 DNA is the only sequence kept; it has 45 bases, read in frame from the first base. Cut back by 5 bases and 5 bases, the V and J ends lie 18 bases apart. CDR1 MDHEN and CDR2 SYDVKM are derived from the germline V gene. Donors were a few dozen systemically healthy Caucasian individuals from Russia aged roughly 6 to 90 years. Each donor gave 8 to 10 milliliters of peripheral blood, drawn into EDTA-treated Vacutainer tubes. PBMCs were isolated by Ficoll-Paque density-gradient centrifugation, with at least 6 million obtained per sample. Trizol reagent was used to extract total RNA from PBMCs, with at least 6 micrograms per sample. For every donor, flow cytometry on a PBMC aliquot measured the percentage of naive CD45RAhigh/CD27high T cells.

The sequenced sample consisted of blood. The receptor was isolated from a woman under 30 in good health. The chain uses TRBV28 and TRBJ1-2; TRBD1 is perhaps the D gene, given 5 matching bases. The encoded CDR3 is CASSRQQIGVYGYTF. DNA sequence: TGTGCCAGCAGTCGACAGCAAATCGGAGTTTATGGCTACACCTTC.